The clone carrying this T cell receptor beta chain showed up just a few times. Antigen specificity is unknown. The source of the sample is a study of T cells in Graves' hyperthyroidism and ophthalmopathy. Study observations and caveats: Through a model of 13 V-J features, ophthalmopathy was separated from stable hyperthyroidism.

Germline lookup yields CDR1 SNHLY and CDR2 FYNNEI. The CDR3 covers 16 residues. Trimming shortened V by 4 bases and J by 3 bases, and 19 bases separated the two germline ends. Clinical Activity Scores of at least 3, NOSPECS grades of at least 4 and durations under 3 months characterized ophthalmopathy patients. Orbital computed tomography, thyroid ultrasound, serum thyroxine and TRAb, and clinical symptoms together informed the diagnoses. The PBMCs were taken from about 10 ml of fresh peripheral blood. What was amplified from RNA transcripts were TCR beta CDR3 regions. First-round RT-PCR with HTBI primers amplified the TCR CDR3 region. TCRdb redid the calling of the multiplex PCR reads with MiXCR, one entry per CDR3 protein. Among roughly 500,000 distinct CDR3 sequences listed, roughly 25% were seen once.

The source material was blood. The clonotype was recovered from a woman in her 30s with Graves' ophthalmopathy. The chain couples TRBV2 to TRBJ2-7, with D perhaps matching TRBD2 (6 bases). This chain's CDR3 is CASSVLPSADLYEQYF. CDR3 nucleotides: TGTGCCAGCAGTGTTCTTCCTAGCGCCGACCTCTACGAGCAGTACTTC. Combining the CDR3 with reference TRBV2 and TRBJ2-7 gives the whole variable domain EPEVTQTPSHQVTQMGQEVILRCVPISNHLYFYWYRQILGQKVEFLVSFYNNEISEKSEIFDDQFSVERPDGSNFTLKIRSTKLEDSAMYFCASSVLPSADLYEQYFGPGTRLTVT.